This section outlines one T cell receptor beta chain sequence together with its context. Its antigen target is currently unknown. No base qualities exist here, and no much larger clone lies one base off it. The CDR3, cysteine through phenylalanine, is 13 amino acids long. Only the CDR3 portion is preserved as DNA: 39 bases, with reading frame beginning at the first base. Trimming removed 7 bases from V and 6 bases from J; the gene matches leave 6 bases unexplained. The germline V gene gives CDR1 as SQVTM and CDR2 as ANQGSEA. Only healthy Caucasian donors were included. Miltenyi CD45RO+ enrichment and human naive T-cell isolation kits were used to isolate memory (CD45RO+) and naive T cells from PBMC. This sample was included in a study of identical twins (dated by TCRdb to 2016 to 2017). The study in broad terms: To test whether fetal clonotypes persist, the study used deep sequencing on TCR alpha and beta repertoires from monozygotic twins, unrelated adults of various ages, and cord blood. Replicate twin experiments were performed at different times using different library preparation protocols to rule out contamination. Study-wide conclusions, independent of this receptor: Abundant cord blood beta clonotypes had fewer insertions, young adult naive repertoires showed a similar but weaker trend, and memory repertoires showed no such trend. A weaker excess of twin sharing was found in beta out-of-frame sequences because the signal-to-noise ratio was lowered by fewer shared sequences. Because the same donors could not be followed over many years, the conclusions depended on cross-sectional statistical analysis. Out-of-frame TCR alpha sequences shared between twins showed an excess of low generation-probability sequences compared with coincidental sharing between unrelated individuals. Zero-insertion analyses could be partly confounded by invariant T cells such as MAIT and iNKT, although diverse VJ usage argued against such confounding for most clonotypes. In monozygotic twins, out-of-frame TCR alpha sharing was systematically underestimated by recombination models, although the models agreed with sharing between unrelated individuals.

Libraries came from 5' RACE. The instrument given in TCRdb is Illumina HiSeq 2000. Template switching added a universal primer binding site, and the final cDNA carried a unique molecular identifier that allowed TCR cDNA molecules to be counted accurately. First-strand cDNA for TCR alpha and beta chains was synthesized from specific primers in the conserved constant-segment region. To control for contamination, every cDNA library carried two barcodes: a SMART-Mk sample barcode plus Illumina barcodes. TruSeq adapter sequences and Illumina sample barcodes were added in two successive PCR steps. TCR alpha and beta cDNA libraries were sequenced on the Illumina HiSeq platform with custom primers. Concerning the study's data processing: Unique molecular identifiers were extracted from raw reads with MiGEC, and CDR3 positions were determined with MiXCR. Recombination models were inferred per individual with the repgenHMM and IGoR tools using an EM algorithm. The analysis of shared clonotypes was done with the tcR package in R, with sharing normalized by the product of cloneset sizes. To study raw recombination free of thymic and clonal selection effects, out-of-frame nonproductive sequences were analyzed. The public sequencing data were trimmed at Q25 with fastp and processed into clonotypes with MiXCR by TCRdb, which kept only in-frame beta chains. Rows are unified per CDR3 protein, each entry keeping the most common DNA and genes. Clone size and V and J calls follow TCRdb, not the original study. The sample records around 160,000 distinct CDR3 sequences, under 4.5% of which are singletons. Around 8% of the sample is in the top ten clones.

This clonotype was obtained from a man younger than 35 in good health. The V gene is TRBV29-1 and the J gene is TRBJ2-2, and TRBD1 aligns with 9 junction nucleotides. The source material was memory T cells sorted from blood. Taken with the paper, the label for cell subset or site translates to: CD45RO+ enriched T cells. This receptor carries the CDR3 CSARTGGSGELFF. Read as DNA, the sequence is TGCAGCGCCCGAACAGGGGGCTCCGGGGAGCTGTTTTTT.